Below are 27 T cell receptor beta chains sequenced from a single sample in a study of CD8 T cells in Susac syndrome. Reverse transcription of roughly 0.5 to 1 ug RNA used random hexamers. TCRdb re-derived calls from the immunoSEQ multiplex PCR reads in MiXCR, one entry per CDR3 protein. Among 160,000 or so distinct CDR3 sequences, under 95% were seen once, and the ten largest hold around 0.075%. The sequenced material came from CD4+ T cells from PBMCs. Receptors originate from a human donor in good health.

V is TRBV12-3 or TRBV12-4 and J is TRBJ2-5, with 8 bases aligning to TRBD2. The ends lost 8 bases at V and 7 bases at J; junction bases unmatched: 6. The CDR3 sequence is 12 residues long. CDR3 residues: CASARGGATQYF. The CDR3 nucleotides are TGTGCCAGCGCTCGGGGGGGTGCGACCCAGTACTTC.

The CDR3 sequence: CASSLAPGGPETQYF. The CDR3 DNA reads as TGCGCCAGCAGCTTGGCCCCCGGTGGCCCGGAGACCCAGTACTTC. The chain combines TRBV5-1 with TRBJ2-5; D call uncertain. Germline CDR1 SGHRS, CDR2 YFSETQ. The length of the CDR3 is 15 residues. V gave up 0 bases and J gave up 5 bases, with 14 bases separating them.

Written as DNA, the CDR3 is TGTGCCAGCAGTTTATTTGCAACAGGGGTAGACTATGGCTACACCTTC. This sequence encodes CASSLFATGVDYGYTF. The V gene is TRBV27, the J gene TRBJ1-2; 7 nucleotides align to TRBD1. The CDR3 sequence is 16 residues long. V shed 1 base, J shed 3 bases, and the junction held 8 bases outside the gene matches. CDR1 is MNHEY and CDR2 is SMNVEV in the germline V gene (reference sequence).

The chain combines TRBV4-1 with TRBJ2-1; 7 positions agree with TRBD2. In germline, CDR1 is MGHRA, CDR2 YSYEKL. The CDR3 covers 14 residues. V gave up 5 bases and J gave up 5 bases; unmatched junction bases: 6. This CDR3 reads CASSASGADNEQFF. Here the CDR3 DNA reads TGCGCCAGCAGCGCTAGCGGTGCGGACAATGAGCAGTTCTTC.

This clonotype was counted once. This sequence joins TRBV7-2 and TRBJ2-1, with a tentative D call TRBD2 (6 bases). This CDR3 contains 13 residues. Trimming took 6 bases from V and 4 from J, leaving 10 bases between them. Germline V lookup: CDR1 SGHTA, CDR2 FQGNSA. CDR3 protein: CASRSGLYNEQFF. The CDR3 DNA follows: TGTGCCAGCAGATCGGGACTGTACAATGAGCAGTTCTTC.

V gene TRBV30 combines with J gene TRBJ2-2; D call uncertain. Germline V lookup: CDR1 GTSNPN, CDR2 SVGIG (reference sequence). V was trimmed by 3 bases and J by 5 bases, leaving 7 bases between them. This CDR3 has 12 amino acids. The CDR3 coding sequence is TGTGCCTGGAGGTGGGGTACCGGGGAGCTGTTTTTT. Amino acid sequence: CAWRWGTGELFF.

This clonotype has a handful of counts. The junction departs from germline at one end; a sequencing error may be responsible. V and J are TRBV5-1 and TRBJ2-7; a weak D match, TRBD2 (6 bases). Germline CDR1 reads SGHRS; CDR2 reads YFSETQ. This CDR3 spans 11 amino acids. CDR3 protein: CASRGSYEQYF. The CDR3 DNA is TGTGCCAGCCGGGGGAGCTACGAGCAGTACTTC.

The V and J genes are TRBV7-9 and TRBJ2-6; 7 nucleotides agree with TRBD1. Germline trimming cut 6 bases from V and 4 bases from J; bases unmatched to any gene: 6. This CDR3 region has 15 residues. The V gene's germline CDR1 is SEHNR and CDR2 FQNEAQ (reference sequence). The CDR3: CASSSWDRGANVLTF. Here the CDR3 DNA reads TGTGCCAGCAGTTCCTGGGACAGAGGGGCCAACGTCCTGACTTTC.

CDR3 protein: CASSSPIYNEQFF. DNA of the CDR3: TGTGCCAGCAGCTCCCCTATCTACAATGAGCAGTTCTTC. The gene calls are TRBV9 and TRBJ2-1; D is unresolved. Looked up from germline, CDR1 is SGDLS and CDR2 is YYNGEE. This CDR3 region has 13 residues. V dropped 4 bases and J dropped 3 bases, with 8 bases sitting between them.

The rearrangement uses TRBV24-1 and TRBJ1-1; 9 nucleotides line up with TRBD1. CDR3 length: 13 residues. V lost 9 bases to trimming and J lost 5 bases; unmatched junction nucleotides: 6. CDR1 is KGHDR and CDR2 is SFDVKD in the germline V gene. The CDR3 reads CATRDRVRTEAFF. The CDR3 coding sequence is TGTGCCACCCGGGACAGGGTGAGGACTGAAGCTTTCTTT.

V usage is TRBV4-2 and J usage is TRBJ2-3, with TRBD2 matching 8 bases. V lost 6 bases to trimming and J lost 2 bases; unmatched junction nucleotides: 4. The CDR3 covers 14 residues. Germline loops: CDR1 LGHNA, CDR2 YNFKEQ. CDR3 region: CASSSGEHTDTQYF. CDR3 nucleotide sequence: TGTGCCAGCAGTAGCGGGGAACACACAGATACGCAGTATTTT.

The chain carries TRBV27 and TRBJ1-2; 10 positions agree with TRBD1. CDR1 MNHEY and CDR2 SMNVEV come from the germline V gene (reference sequence). Unmatched junction bases numbered 20, after V lost 6 bases and J lost 4 bases. The CDR3 sequence is 19 residues long. The DNA for the CDR3 is TGTGCCAGCAGGCGACCCGGGACAGGGGCTTTCTTTATGAGCTATGGCTACACCTTC. It encodes CASRRPGTGAFFMSYGYTF.

CDR3 sequence: CASSESGRGGSYEQYF. CDR3 DNA: TGCGCCAGCAGTGAGTCTGGGAGGGGGGGTAGCTACGAGCAGTACTTC. The gene calls are TRBV10-2 and TRBJ2-7; D possibly corresponds to TRBD2 (7 bases). Germline V CDR1 and CDR2: WSHSY, SAAADI. V lost 0 bases to trimming and J lost 3 bases, with 15 bases between them. The CDR3 is 16 residues long.

The rearrangement joins TRBV27 to TRBJ1-1; D may be TRBD1 (5 bases). V gave up 5 bases and J gave up 7 bases, with 14 bases separating them. The CDR3 consists of 13 residues. Germline-derived CDR1 and CDR2 are MNHEY and SMNVEV (reference sequence). The CDR3 nucleotides are TGTGCCAGCAGTCTAGACAGTGGAGTTGAAGCTTTCTTT. This encodes CASSLDSGVEAFF.

The chain uses TRBV11-2 and TRBJ2-1; 11 bases fit TRBD2. Looked up from germline, CDR1 is SGHAT and CDR2 is FQNNGV. The CDR3 sequence is 15 residues long. V shed 4 bases, J shed 7 bases, and the junction held 6 bases outside the gene matches. The CDR3 here is CASSSRLAGGNEQFF. DNA of the CDR3: TGTGCCAGCAGCTCGAGGCTAGCGGGGGGAAATGAGCAGTTCTTC.

The chain recombines TRBV6-1 with TRBJ2-3; D may correspond to TRBD1 or TRBD2 (6 bases each). Germline V CDR1 and CDR2: MNHNS, SASEGT. CDR3 size: 14 residues. Trimming cost V 6 bases and J 1 base, with 11 bases left between them. CDR3 coding DNA: TGTGCCAGCAGAGGGGGGTTGGGCACAGATACGCAGTATTTT. Translating gives CASRGGLGTDTQYF.

The V and J genes are TRBV12-3 or TRBV12-4 and TRBJ2-1, with 7 bases that match TRBD2. V was clipped by 7 bases and J by 3 bases; unmatched bases: 18. The CDR3 loop spans 18 amino acids. CDR3 region: CASTPTPNREAFYNEQFF. The CDR3 region has the DNA TGTGCCAGCACCCCCACCCCCAATCGGGAGGCCTTCTACAATGAGCAGTTCTTC.

This clonotype appeared a single time. V is TRBV20-1 and J is TRBJ2-5; TRBD2 agrees at 10 bases. The CDR3 runs 16 residues. V shed 6 bases, J shed 5 bases, and the junction held 15 bases outside the gene matches. Germline V lookup: CDR1 DFQATT, CDR2 SNEGSKA (reference sequence). The CDR3 protein is CSAVRPAGGPGETQYF. The CDR3 nucleotides are TGCAGTGCCGTGAGGCCAGCGGGGGGGCCTGGGGAGACCCAGTACTTC.

V gene TRBV27 combines with J gene TRBJ1-4; D is ambiguous. Germline V CDR1 and CDR2: MNHEY, SMNVEV (reference sequence). Trimming shortened V by 10 bases and J by 1 base, and 16 bases separated the two germline ends. The CDR3 covers 15 residues. CDR3 residues: CATRRNGGTNEKLFF. CDR3 nucleotide sequence: TGTGCCACCAGGAGGAACGGAGGAACTAATGAAAAACTGTTTTTT.

The rearrangement uses TRBV20-1 and TRBJ1-5; possibly TRBD1 for D (6 bases). V was pared by 4 bases and J by 6 bases, with 10 bases between. The CDR3 has 12 amino acids. Germline lookup yields CDR1 DFQATT and CDR2 SNEGSKA (reference sequence). CDR3 loop: CSAMGGSQPQHF. The CDR3 DNA follows: TGCAGTGCTATGGGGGGCAGTCAGCCCCAGCATTTT.

The rearrangement links TRBV4-3 to TRBJ2-3, with 8 bases fitting TRBD2. Germline lookup yields CDR1 LGHNA and CDR2 YSLEER. The CDR3 has 18 residues. Losses at the gene ends were 3 bases for V and 1 base for J; bases not matched to a gene: 12. The CDR3 region is CASSQFPGTSGRTDTQYF. The CDR3 region has the DNA TGCGCCAGCAGCCAGTTCCCCGGAACTAGCGGACGCACAGATACGCAGTATTTT.

The CDR3 reads CASSQDLGTGRHQPQHF. CDR3 nucleotide sequence: TGCGCCAGCAGCCAAGATTTGGGGACAGGGCGGCATCAGCCCCAGCATTTT. V gene TRBV4-3 combines with J gene TRBJ1-5; TRBD1 agrees at 9 bases. The CDR3 runs 17 residues. The germline gives CDR1 LGHNA, CDR2 YSLEER. The junction had 8 bases not matched to a gene; V was cut back by 0 bases and J by 5 bases.

The chain recombines TRBV24-1 with TRBJ2-3; TRBD2 aligns across 8 bases. This CDR3 is 15 amino acids long. Germline V gene sequence: CDR1 KGHDR, CDR2 SFDVKD. V trimming: 4 bases; J trimming: 2 bases; junction bases outside the gene matches: 4. Here the CDR3 reads CATSDGGAFTDTQYF. The DNA of the CDR3 is TGTGCCACCAGTGACGGGGGGGCTTTCACAGATACGCAGTATTTT.

The chain carries TRBV3-1 and TRBJ1-1; a possible D gene is TRBD1 (6 bases). The CDR3 consists of 15 residues. Looked up from germline, CDR1 is LGHDT and CDR2 is YNNKEL (reference sequence). Trimming cost V 2 bases and J 4 bases, with 14 bases left between them. The CDR3 nucleotides are TGTGCCAGCAGCCAACCGGCGGGGGCGGGCACTGAAGCTTTCTTT. Translating it yields CASSQPAGAGTEAFF.

The chain employs TRBV28 and TRBJ2-4; the D is unclear. Germline assignment: CDR1 MDHEN and CDR2 SYDVKM. This CDR3 has 15 residues. Trimming shortened V by 2 bases and J by 0 bases, and 8 bases separated the two germline ends. This chain's CDR3 is CASSLRDLAKNIQYF. The CDR3 DNA follows: TGTGCCAGCAGTTTACGAGATTTAGCCAAAAACATTCAGTACTTC.

The V and J genes are TRBV7-9 and TRBJ1-1; D is ambiguous. Germline V gene data show CDR1 as SEHNR and CDR2 as FQNEAQ (reference sequence). Between the trimmed V and J ends, which lost 4 bases and 3 bases, there was a span of 9 bases. This CDR3 has 13 amino acids. The CDR3 region is CASSSDTYTEAFF. The CDR3 nucleotides are TGTGCCAGCAGCTCCGACACTTACACTGAAGCTTTCTTT.

In DNA form, the CDR3 reads TGTGCCTGGGCCTCCATCACCGGGGAGCTGTTTTTT. It encodes CAWASITGELFF. This chain uses TRBV30 with TRBJ2-2, with D hard to call. V lost 5 bases to trimming and J lost 4 bases, with 8 bases between them. Germline CDR1 is GTSNPN and CDR2 is SVGIG (reference sequence). This CDR3 has 12 amino acids.